These 13 T cell receptor beta chains came from one sample sequenced in a study of technical replicates of blood from a few donors. Here immunoSEQ multiplex PCR was the method, and the copy in TCRdb shows in-frame clones only, minus some. The sample has 70,000 to 90,000 clones; approximately 94% are singletons. Sequencing was done on a sample of T cells isolated from PBMCs. The receptors were gathered from a human donor in good health.

The chain joins TRBV28 to TRBJ1-1, with unresolved D. The germline V gene encodes CDR1 MDHEN and CDR2 SYDVKM. CDR3 length: 12 residues. V was pared by 4 bases and J by 14 bases, with 17 bases between. The CDR3 region has the DNA TGTGCCAGCAGTTCAATAGCGGCGCGGGTGTTCTTT. Its protein product is CASSSIAARVFF.

V and J are TRBV29-1 and TRBJ2-1; the match to TRBD2 covers 9 bases. The CDR3 consists of 13 residues. J lost 9 bases, V lost 3 bases, and 6 bases had no gene match. Germline V gene lookup returns CDR1 SQVTM and CDR2 ANQGSEA. CDR3 in amino acids: CSVDIAGEVEQFF. CDR3 sequence (DNA): TGCAGCGTTGATATAGCGGGAGAGGTTGAGCAGTTCTTC.

The rearrangement joins TRBV19 to TRBJ2-7, with 10 positions matching TRBD2. The CDR3 spans 16 residues. CDR1 and CDR2 from the germline V gene are LNHDA and SQIVND (reference sequence). After removal of 5 bases from V and 3 bases from J, the junction contained 10 bases not matched to a gene. The CDR3 spells CASSVGGLAGVYEQYF. CDR3 DNA: TGTGCCAGTAGTGTAGGGGGCCTAGCGGGAGTCTACGAGCAGTACTTC. Using reference TRBV19 and TRBJ2-7 for the parts outside the CDR3, the full variable domain is DGGITQSPKYLFRKEGQNVTLSCEQNLNHDAMYWYRQDPGQGLRLIYYSQIVNDFQKGDIAEGYSVSREKKESFPLTVTSAQKNPTAFYLCASSVGGLAGVYEQYFGPGTRLTVT.

The gene calls are TRBV30 and TRBJ1-5, with D possibly TRBD1 on 5 matching bases. Trimming removed 1 base at V and 5 bases at J, with 12 bases between. CDR3 length: 14 amino acids. Looked up from germline, CDR1 is GTSNPN and CDR2 is SVGIG (reference sequence). In nucleotides, the CDR3 is TGTGCCTGGAGTGCAGGGATTCTCGATCAGCCCCAGCATTTT. Protein product: CAWSAGILDQPQHF.

Here the CDR3 reads CAWSMQGQANEKLFF. Here the CDR3 DNA reads TGTGCCTGGAGTATGCAGGGCCAGGCTAATGAAAAACTGTTTTTT. V usage is TRBV30 and J usage is TRBJ1-4, with D perhaps matching TRBD1 (5 bases). Germline assignment: CDR1 GTSNPN and CDR2 SVGIG (reference sequence). The CDR3 runs 15 residues. Trimming stripped 2 bases from V and 3 bases from J, with 13 bases between.

The J gene is TRBJ2-7, the V gene TRBV18; no firm D call. This CDR3 is built from 16 residues. V shed 0 bases and J shed 7 bases, with 19 bases lying between them. Germline lookup yields CDR1 KGHSH and CDR2 LQKENI. Here the CDR3 DNA reads TGTGCCAGCTCACCACCGGGTGTACCACAGTTCAAGGAGCAGTACTTC. Its translation is CASSPPGVPQFKEQYF.

The chain employs TRBV6-5 and TRBJ1-2; a possible D gene is TRBD1 (6 bases). The CDR3 consists of 13 residues. Germline V gives CDR1 MNHEY, CDR2 SVGAGI. V gave up 7 bases and J gave up 7 bases, with 16 bases separating them. The CDR3 region has the DNA TGTGCCAGCAAATTCGGGGGGCGTGTTGGCTACACCTTC. It codes for CASKFGGRVGYTF.

The CDR3 sequence is CASSLDSQLYGYTF. The DNA for the CDR3 is TGTGCCAGCAGCTTAGACTCACAGCTTTATGGCTACACCTTC. This rearrangement joins TRBV7-9 to TRBJ1-2; unclear D gene. This CDR3 contains 14 residues. Germline assignment: CDR1 SEHNR and CDR2 FQNEAQ (reference sequence). V was clipped by 1 base and J by 5 bases, with 11 bases between them. The complete variable domain, with remaining parts taken from reference TRBV7-9 and TRBJ1-2, reads DTGVSQNPRHKITKRGQNVTFRCDPISEHNRLYWYRQTLGQGPEFLTYFQNEAQLEKSRLLSDRFSAERPKGSFSTLEIQRTEQGDSAMYLCASSLDSQLYGYTFGSGTRLTVV.

This chain connects TRBV9 to TRBJ1-1; no reliable D call. The CDR3 consists of 13 residues. The germline V and J ends were trimmed by 3 bases and 8 bases, with 14 bases remaining between them. CDR1 and CDR2 from the germline V gene are SGDLS and YYNGEE. This chain's CDR3 is CASSATSAQEAFF. In DNA, the CDR3 is TGTGCCAGCAGCGCGACATCGGCACAGGAAGCTTTCTTT.

This chain uses TRBV30 with TRBJ2-2; D is perhaps TRBD1 (5 bases). The ends were cut back, 2 bases at V and 7 bases at J, with 11 bases in the middle. CDR3 size: 13 residues. In germline, CDR1 is GTSNPN, CDR2 SVGIG (reference sequence). The CDR3 reads CAWSTRQLGELFF. In nucleotides, the CDR3 is TGTGCCTGGAGTACCAGACAGCTCGGGGAGCTGTTTTTT.

In this sample, this clone turned up a few times. This sequence joins TRBV7-2 and TRBJ2-3; D possibly corresponds to TRBD1 (6 bases). The CDR3 covers 16 residues. The germline CDR1 and CDR2 sequences are SGHTA and FQGNSA. V was clipped by 3 bases and J by 3 bases, with 16 bases between them. This CDR3 is CASSLERRRGTDTQYF. DNA of the CDR3: TGTGCCAGCAGCTTGGAACGGAGAAGGGGGACAGATACGCAGTATTTT.

The chain has TRBV19 and TRBJ2-3, with D uncertain. The CDR3 is made up of 11 amino acids. The V and J ends lost 6 bases and 5 bases respectively, with 6 bases between them. Germline V gene lookup returns CDR1 LNHDA and CDR2 SQIVND (reference sequence). Written as DNA, the CDR3 is TGTGCCAGTAGCTCAGGAGATACGCAGTATTTT. This sequence encodes CASSSGDTQYF.

This clone has only a few counts. The chain links TRBV28 to TRBJ2-7; D might be TRBD1 (6 bases). The ends were cut back, 5 bases at V and 4 bases at J, with 21 bases in the middle. This CDR3 has 16 amino acids. Germline values: CDR1 MDHEN, CDR2 SYDVKM. The CDR3 DNA reads TGTGCCAGCAGTCTACCAGCGACAGGCTTAGGATACGAGCAGTACTTC. It specifies CASSLPATGLGYEQYF.